This TCR beta chain emerged from a study of blood T cell repertoires in COVID-19. At the level of the study: T cells, B-cell-depleted T cells, or PBMCs provided the cDNA or gDNA that served as material.

A single count supports this clone. Participant-given clinical history determined each cohort assignment. Here immunoSEQ multiplex PCR was the method, and the copy in TCRdb shows in-frame clones only, minus some. The sample contains roughly 280,000 clones, 80% to 90% of which appear only once. The CDR3 has 12 residues. Unmatched junction bases numbered 1, after V lost 7 bases and J lost 3 bases. The germline gives CDR1 SQVTM, CDR2 ANQGSEA. The sequence was collected from a woman in her 30s with acute COVID-19. Sequencing was carried out using PBMCs or T cells enriched from blood (not recorded which). The V gene is TRBV29-1, the J gene TRBJ1-2; TRBD1 aligns across 11 bases. The CDR3: CSAGQGDYGYTF. CDR3 sequence (DNA): TGCAGCGCGGGACAGGGGGACTATGGCTACACCTTC.